Sequencing of this T cell receptor beta chain was carried out in a study of graft-versus-host responses after intestinal transplantation. Libraries were prepared by immunoSEQ multiplex PCR; TCRdb keeps only in-frame clonotypes and omits some of them. The repertoire consists of 130,000 to 150,000 clones, with approximately 91% occurring once and the leading ten covering approximately 0.2%. V was trimmed by 4 bases and J by 8 bases, leaving 9 bases between them. Germline loops: CDR1 SGHRS, CDR2 YFSETQ. The length of the CDR3 is 12 residues. To note about this clone: What it binds is unknown.

The source of this sequence is a human donor who received an intestinal transplant. The sequences come from unstimulated CD4+ T cells sorted from spleen or lymph node cells, collected before intestinal transplant. The chain has TRBV5-1 and TRBJ2-2; D uncertain. CDR3 protein: CASSRLGGELFF. CDR3 sequence (DNA): TGCGCCAGCAGCCGATTAGGGGGGGAGCTGTTTTTT.